These 25 T cell receptor beta chains were sequenced from one sample in a study of post-analysis software for immune sequencing data. Researchers reported that TCR beta cDNA libraries carried unique molecular identifiers. TCRdb reprocessed the PCR reads with MiXCR, giving one entry per CDR3 protein. The table includes about 540,000 distinct CDR3 sequences, around 36% detected once. Study-wide results and limits: Higher frequency in patients than in controls was seen for roughly five TRBV segments, with TRBV5-6, TRBV5-1 and TRBV20-1 among them.

Antigens for these TCRs are unknown. The source material was blood. These receptors all stem from a girl aged 2 to 17 with multiple sclerosis.

About this clonotype itself: A junction boundary mismatches the germline segment, possibly from a read error. The rearrangement links TRBV20-1 to TRBJ2-1; no reliable D call. This CDR3 has 11 residues. Germline V gene sequence: CDR1 DFQATT, CDR2 SNEGSKA (reference sequence). In DNA form, the CDR3 reads TGCAGTGCTCTCTCCAACAATGAGCAGTTCTTC. As protein: CSALSNNEQFF.

This chain connects TRBV12-3 or TRBV12-4 to TRBJ2-3; TRBD2 aligns across 8 bases. The junction had 9 bases not matched to a gene; V was cut back by 4 bases and J by 3 bases. CDR3 length: 16 amino acids. The CDR3 nucleotides are TGTGCCAGCAGTTCCGGGCGAGCGGGGGCGACAGATACGCAGTATTTT. Its translation: CASSSGRAGATDTQYF.

This clonotype was seen a few times. CDR3 sequence reads: CASSPLGAETQYF. The CDR3 nucleotides are TGTGCCAGCAGTCCCCTAGGGGCCGAGACCCAGTACTTC. The chain has TRBV6-5 and TRBJ2-5; D might be TRBD1 (5 bases). In germline, CDR1 is MNHEY, CDR2 SVGAGI. CDR3 length: 13 residues. Trimming cost V 5 bases and J 5 bases, with 12 bases left between them.

This clonotype was counted a few times. The V gene is TRBV12-3 or TRBV12-4, the J gene TRBJ2-3; 12 bases are shared with TRBD2. The CDR3 is 16 amino acids. V lost 6 bases to trimming and J lost 7 bases; unmatched junction nucleotides: 11. The CDR3 here is CASSTGTSGQGHTQYF. In DNA, the CDR3 is TGTGCCAGCAGCACCGGGACTAGCGGGCAAGGGCATACGCAGTATTTT.

Only a few counts were recorded for this clonotype. The V gene is TRBV29-1, the J gene TRBJ2-7; D is uncertain. Germline CDR1 and CDR2: SQVTM and ANQGSEA. Trimming left V 6 bases short and J 2 bases short, with 17 bases between. The CDR3 totals 14 residues. The CDR3 protein is CSVRLGPETYEQYF. The CDR3 coding sequence is TGCAGCGTCCGCTTAGGGCCGGAGACCTACGAGCAGTACTTC.

J is TRBJ1-4 and V is TRBV20-1, with 9 bases identical to TRBD1. In germline, CDR1 is DFQATT, CDR2 SNEGSKA (reference sequence). Trimming took 1 base from V and 6 from J; bases not matched to a gene: 0. This CDR3 is 13 amino acids long. The CDR3 loop reads CSARGQGDEKLFF. DNA of the CDR3: TGCAGTGCTAGAGGACAGGGGGATGAAAAACTGTTTTTT.

The chain recombines TRBV4-1 with TRBJ2-1; the D gene could be TRBD1 or TRBD2 (6 bases each). From germline, CDR1 is MGHRA and CDR2 YSYEKL. The V gene lost 0 bases and the J gene lost 4 bases, with 16 bases spanning the gap. The CDR3 covers 17 residues. The CDR3 nucleotides are TGCGCCAGCAGCCAAGATGCCGGGGGCCCCTTTTACAATGAGCAGTTCTTC. This translates into CASSQDAGGPFYNEQFF.

The chain couples TRBV29-1 to TRBJ1-2; no reliable D call. The CDR3 length is 13 residues. Trimming shortened V by 1 base and J by 5 bases, and 11 bases separated the two germline ends. Germline V CDR1 and CDR2: SQVTM, ANQGSEA. The CDR3 DNA sequence: TGCAGCGTTGAAGGTGGGATTGGTTATGGCTACACCTTC. This sequence encodes CSVEGGIGYGYTF.

This clonotype occurred a few times. The V call is TRBV6-5, the J call TRBJ1-1, with TRBD1 identical over 8 bases. Trimming removed 7 bases from V and 2 bases from J; junction bases left unmatched: 3. Per the germline V gene, CDR1 is MNHEY and CDR2 is SVGAGI. The CDR3 is 13 residues long. As DNA, the CDR3 is TGTGCCAGCACCAGGGGGCAAAACACTGAAGCTTTCTTT. Translating it yields CASTRGQNTEAFF.

The chain combines TRBV6-2 or TRBV6-3 with TRBJ2-2; D is possibly TRBD2 (5 bases). Germline V lookup: CDR1 MNHEY, CDR2 SVGEGT. The CDR3 is made up of 14 amino acids. Between the trimmed V and J ends, which lost 5 bases and 1 base, there was a span of 8 bases. The CDR3: CASSHGLNTGELFF. CDR3 nucleotide sequence: TGTGCCAGCAGTCACGGACTGAACACCGGGGAGCTGTTTTTT.

The V gene is TRBV3-1, the J gene TRBJ1-3; D uncertain. CDR1 and CDR2 (germline): LGHDT, YNNKEL (reference sequence). The CDR3 length is 14 residues. The V end was cut by 7 bases, the J end by 2 bases, with 12 bases between. CDR3 DNA sequence: TGTGCCAGCAACCCGGACGTTGCTGGAAACACCATATATTTT. Its protein is CASNPDVAGNTIYF.

The chain is built from TRBV20-1 and TRBJ1-2; D perhaps matches TRBD1 (5 bases). Germline V lookup: CDR1 DFQATT, CDR2 SNEGSKA (reference sequence). The ends were cut back, 6 bases at V and 2 bases at J, with 13 bases in the middle. The CDR3 is made up of 13 amino acids. The CDR3 region has the DNA TGCAGTGCCCGGGGACGCTCGAACTATGGCTACACCTTC. As protein: CSARGRSNYGYTF.

This clonotype was observed at least ten times. The CDR3: CASSRTGVETQYF. CDR3 bases: TGTGCCAGCAGCCGGACAGGGGTAGAGACCCAGTACTTC. This chain uses TRBV6-5 with TRBJ2-5; 9 nucleotides agree with TRBD1. Germline-derived CDR1 and CDR2 are MNHEY and SVGAGI. J was trimmed by 4 bases and V by 6 bases; bases with no gene match: 3. The CDR3 runs to 13 residues.

The chain joins TRBV7-6 to TRBJ1-1; D not certain. V lost 0 bases to trimming and J lost 1 base, with 9 bases between them. The V gene's germline CDR1 is SGHVS and CDR2 FNYEAQ. This CDR3 has 15 amino acids. The CDR3 is CASSLANSQNTEAFF. CDR3 nucleotides: TGTGCCAGCAGCTTAGCAAACAGCCAGAACACTGAAGCTTTCTTT.

This clonotype was seen only a few times. V is TRBV20-1 and J is TRBJ2-7; 7 nucleotides align to TRBD1. With V trimmed by 6 bases and J by 4 bases, 6 bases remained unmatched. CDR3 length equals 12 residues. In germline, CDR1 is DFQATT, CDR2 SNEGSKA (reference sequence). CDR3 nucleotides: TGCAGTGCGCCACGACAGGGTTACGAGCAGTACTTC. Translation: CSAPRQGYEQYF.

This clonotype has just a few counts. The rearrangement uses TRBV10-3 and TRBJ2-3; maybe TRBD2 (5 bases). There are 10 residues in the CDR3. CDR1 and CDR2 from the germline V gene are ENHRY and SYGVKD. V was shortened by 10 bases and J by 3 bases, with 5 bases between the two germline ends. DNA of the CDR3: TGTGCCACGGGGACAGATACGCAGTATTTT. It encodes CATGTDTQYF.

The V and J genes are TRBV20-1 and TRBJ1-2; 9 bases line up with TRBD1. J lost 6 bases, V lost 6 bases, and 14 bases had no gene match. The CDR3 contains 15 residues. Germline CDR1 reads DFQATT; CDR2 reads SNEGSKA (reference sequence). CDR3 in DNA: TGCAGTGCCCCAACCCCGGGACAGGGACTCCATGGCTACACCTTC. Translating it yields CSAPTPGQGLHGYTF.

This clonotype turned up a few times. The rearrangement joins TRBV12-3 or TRBV12-4 to TRBJ1-5; D perhaps matches TRBD1 (6 bases). This CDR3 is built from 15 residues. Between the trimmed V and J ends, which lost 6 bases and 6 bases, there was a span of 18 bases. CDR3 in DNA: TGTGCCAGCAGCCCGGAGGGGGTCCATCGTCAGCCCCAGCATTTT. Protein sequence: CASSPEGVHRQPQHF.

The chain carries TRBV29-1 and TRBJ1-1; the match to TRBD1 covers 8 bases. In germline, CDR1 is SQVTM, CDR2 ANQGSEA. J was trimmed by 6 bases and V by 6 bases; bases with no gene match: 9. CDR3 length equals 13 residues. Written as DNA, the CDR3 is TGCAGCGTCAGGACAGGGTCTATGTCTGAAGCTTTCTTT. Translated: CSVRTGSMSEAFF.

V is TRBV29-1 and J is TRBJ1-2; D not certain. Looked up from germline, CDR1 is SQVTM and CDR2 is ANQGSEA. The CDR3 totals 14 residues. V lost 2 bases to trimming and J lost 8 bases, with 18 bases between them. The DNA for the CDR3 is TGCAGCGTTGAACTGCCACAGCCTTATGGAGGCTACACCTTC. Translating it yields CSVELPQPYGGYTF. The full variable domain, completed using reference TRBV29-1 and TRBJ1-2, is SAVISQKPSRDICQRGTSLTIQCQVDSQVTMMFWYRQQPGQSLTLIATANQGSEATYESGFVIDKFPISRPNLTFSTLTVSNMSPEDSSIYLCSVELPQPYGGYTFGSGTRLTVV.

The table lists this clonotype with a few counts. The chain carries TRBV7-6 and TRBJ2-1, with 7 nucleotides matching TRBD2. Germline values: CDR1 SGHVS, CDR2 FNYEAQ. The CDR3 covers 13 residues. The trim removed 1 base at V and 15 bases at J, leaving 9 bases unmatched. CDR3 residues: CASSLVLASPAFF. CDR3 nucleotides: TGTGCCAGCAGCTTAGTACTAGCGAGTCCTGCGTTCTTC. The whole variable domain, filled in from reference TRBV7-6 and TRBJ2-1, reads GAGVSQSPRYKVTKRGQDVALRCDPISGHVSLYWYRQALGQGPEFLTYFNYEAQQDKSGLPNDRFSAERPEGSISTLTIQRTEQRDSAMYRCASSLVLASPAFFGPGTRLTVL.

The table lists this clonotype with many counts. V usage is TRBV20-1 and J usage is TRBJ2-5; 7 bases agree with TRBD1. CDR3 size: 15 residues. CDR1 is DFQATT, CDR2 SNEGSKA, per germline (reference sequence). Germline trimming cut 1 base from V and 3 bases from J; bases unmatched to any gene: 8. The CDR3 sequence: CSARAPNTGEETQYF. Written as DNA, the CDR3 is TGCAGTGCTAGAGCCCCTAACACAGGGGAAGAGACCCAGTACTTC.

This clonotype appeared once. J is TRBJ2-5 and V is TRBV7-9; TRBD1 might be the D (5 bases). V was pared by 5 bases and J by 0 bases, with 16 bases between. The CDR3 spans 16 residues. Germline CDR1 reads SEHNR; CDR2 reads FQNEAQ (reference sequence). CDR3 amino acids: CASSPVAGLYQETQYF. The CDR3 coding sequence is TGTGCCAGCAGCCCGGTGGCAGGGCTGTACCAAGAGACCCAGTACTTC.

The DNA of the CDR3 is TGTGCCAGCAGCCTGGATCTGGGGGCCCACGAGCAGTACTTC. This encodes CASSLDLGAHEQYF. This chain links TRBV7-2 with TRBJ2-7; D might be TRBD1 (6 bases). Germline V gives CDR1 SGHTA, CDR2 FQGNSA. This CDR3 is built from 14 residues. The ends were cut back, 5 bases at V and 5 bases at J, with 16 bases in the middle.

This clonotype has a handful of counts. This chain links TRBV18 with TRBJ2-1; 7 nucleotides align to TRBD2. Germline lookup yields CDR1 KGHSH and CDR2 LQKENI. This CDR3 region has 14 residues. The junction had 5 bases not matched to a gene; V was cut back by 3 bases and J by 6 bases. The CDR3 bases are TGTGCCAGCTCACCCACTAGCGAGGTCAATGAGCAGTTCTTC. This sequence encodes CASSPTSEVNEQFF.